The 5 T cell receptor beta chains listed next were all sequenced from one sample in a study of blood T cells in healthy people across ages. Sample-barcoded 5' priming and a J-beta primer mix drove a second PCR of about 6 to 11 cycles. TCRdb re-called the 5' RACE reads through MiXCR, storing one row per CDR3 protein. Of some 940,000 distinct CDR3 sequences detected, 25% to 35% appear once; the ten largest clones hold roughly 10%. This sample also belongs to another study, concerning T cells of mothers and their children.

Sequencing was performed on blood. Receptors were obtained from a woman between 35 and 50 years old in good health.

Note on this clonotype: A much bigger clone sits one base away, suggesting this may be a read error. V gene TRBV5-1 combines with J gene TRBJ1-6; D not resolved. Trimming took off 7 bases at V and 9 bases at J, with 17 bases between the two ends. Germline-derived CDR1 and CDR2 are SGHRS and YFSETQ. The CDR3 is 14 residues long. In DNA, the CDR3 is TGCGCCAGCCGTAAGGGCCAGGAGAGTTCACCCCTCCACTTT. Its translation is CASRKGQESSPLHF.

This clonotype was picked up many times. The chain uses TRBV5-6 and TRBJ2-4; possible D gene TRBD1, 5 bases. The CDR3 contains 14 residues. The germline V gene has CDR1 SGHDT and CDR2 YYEEEE. Trimming stripped 1 base from V and 0 bases from J, with 5 bases between. CDR3 loop: CASSLTGAKNIQYF. For the CDR3, the DNA is TGTGCCAGCAGCTTGACAGGAGCCAAAAACATTCAGTACTTC.

Remarks on this clonotype: The junction departs from the called germline gene at one end, perhaps through a read error. The V gene is TRBV4-3, the J gene TRBJ1-2; D is perhaps TRBD1 (6 bases). From germline, CDR1 is LGHNA and CDR2 YSLEER. The CDR3 spans 15 residues. CDR3: CASNQVRGTNYGYTF. The DNA for the CDR3 is TGCGCCAGCAACCAAGTCAGGGGAACTAACTATGGCTACACCTTC.

In this sample, this clonotype turned up a few times. This may be a read error: a much more frequent sequence differs by one nucleotide. The chain couples TRBV5-1 to TRBJ2-7, with unresolved D. The CDR3 totals 14 residues. The ends were cut back, 3 bases at V and 0 bases at J, with 10 bases in the middle. The germline gives CDR1 SGHRS, CDR2 YFSETQ. CDR3: CASSWTVSSYEQYF. The CDR3 DNA reads as TGCGCCAGCAGCTGGACGGTGAGCTCCTACGAGCAGTACTTC.

The chain recombines TRBV29-1 with TRBJ2-7, with D possibly TRBD1 on 5 matching bases. V was shortened by 3 bases and J by 0 bases, with 12 bases between the two germline ends. CDR3 length: 14 amino acids. The V gene's germline CDR1 is SQVTM and CDR2 ANQGSEA. CDR3: CSVDKGVNSYEQYF. The CDR3 nucleotides read TGCAGCGTTGATAAAGGGGTGAACTCCTACGAGCAGTACTTC.